This T cell receptor (beta chain) derives from a study of blood T cells in healthy people across ages. General study results and limits: Diversity of TCR beta correlated strongly with naive T cell percentage. Higher diversity, along with more naive CD4+ cells, distinguished long-lived donors from aged donors.

A J-beta primer mix and a sample-barcoded 5' primer were used in a second PCR of about 7 to 12 cycles. TCRdb itself ran the 5' RACE reads through MiXCR, one entry per CDR3 protein. The table records around 1,800,000 distinct CDR3 sequences, about 39% of them present only once. This clonotype was observed once. As yet, its antigen is unknown. Germline V gene lookup returns CDR1 SGHTA and CDR2 FQGNSA. V gave up 2 bases and J gave up 0 bases, with 13 bases separating them. The CDR3 consists of 16 residues. The sequencing sample was made of blood. This sequence was found in a human donor in good health. The chain is built from TRBV7-2 and TRBJ1-1; D gene ambiguous. The CDR3 region is CASSLRLVVLNTEAFF. CDR3 nucleotide sequence: TGTGCCAGCAGCTTACGGTTGGTAGTCCTGAACACTGAAGCTTTCTTT.